The rows below give T cell receptor beta chains drawn from one sample of a study of blood T cell repertoires in COVID-19. Produced via immunoSEQ multiplex PCR; TCRdb's table is partial and in-frame only. The repertoire includes fewer than 200,000 clones, about 85% of them detected once, and roughly 8.1% sits in the top ten. Sequenced material: peripheral blood. Receptor source: a woman over 75 with COVID-19, enrolled during active disease. Both conserved end residues are part of each CDR3. D genes are given only for firm matches. A clone size is listed for some rows: how often the clone was seen (once, few, many), or a class if it is expanded.

TRBV6-5	TRBJ1-1	NA	NA	TGTGCCAGCAGTTACTTCAGTAAGAACACTGAAGCTTTCTTT	CASSYFSKNTEAFF
TRBV5-4	TRBJ2-7	TRBD1	few	TGTGCCAGCAGCGCTTCAGGGGGTGGCTCCTACGAGCAGTACTTC	CASSASGGGSYEQYF
TRBV7-9	TRBJ2-1	TRBD2	few	TGTGCCAGCAGCAAGAAACTCAGACTAGCGGGCCGGAACAATGAGCAGTTCTTC	CASSKKLRLAGRNNEQFF
TRBV5-1	TRBJ1-2	NA	NA	TGCGCCAGCACAATAGGAGGGGCGAACTATGGCTACACCTTC	CASTIGGANYGYTF
TRBV18	TRBJ2-1	NA	NA	TGTGCCAGCTCACTCAGCTGGGAGCTTGAGCAGTTCTTC	CASSLSWELEQFF
TRBV5-1	TRBJ1-6	TRBD1	NA	TGCGCCAGCAGCTTGGGACAGGGAAATTCACCCCTCCACTTT	CASSLGQGNSPLHF
TRBV6-4	TRBJ1-3	NA	NA	TGTGCCAGGGGGGGTGTTTCTGGAAACACCATATATTTT	CARGGVSGNTIYF
TRBV10-3	TRBJ1-1	NA	once	TGTGCCATCAGTGAGTCTAGAGGGGGAAACACTGAAGCTTTCTTT	CAISESRGGNTEAFF
TRBV28	TRBJ1-1	NA	NA	TGTGCCAGCAGTTCCCAGGGGCACCGGAACACTGAAGCTTTCTTT	CASSSQGHRNTEAFF
TRBV5-1	TRBJ2-1	NA	NA	TGCGCCAGCAGCATCGCGGGACGAGACATTGAGCAGTTCTTC	CASSIAGRDIEQFF
TRBV6-5	TRBJ1-1	TRBD1	NA	TGTGCCAGCGGAGACAGGGAGAACACTGAAGCTTTCTTT	CASGDRENTEAFF
TRBV19	TRBJ2-3	NA	NA	TGTGCCAGTAGTATAGGGCCGGGTAGCACAGATACGCAGTATTTT	CASSIGPGSTDTQYF
TRBV19	TRBJ1-3	NA	NA	TGTGCCAGTAGTACCCCAACAGGGTCTGGAAACACCATATATTTT	CASSTPTGSGNTIYF
TRBV2	TRBJ1-2	NA	NA	TGTGCCAGCGTCTCACTCGCTGGTGGCTACACCTTC	CASVSLAGGYTF
TRBV6-5	TRBJ2-7	TRBD1	NA	TGTGCCAGCACAGGGACAGGAAGGAGCGAGCAGTACTTC	CASTGTGRSEQYF
TRBV29-1	TRBJ2-7	TRBD1	few	TGCAGCGTTGGAGGGACAGGGAGCTCCTACGAGCAGTACTTC	CSVGGTGSSYEQYF
TRBV19	TRBJ1-1	NA	once	TGTGCCAGTAGTACCCCGGGTTTGGGCACTGAAGCTTTCTTT	CASSTPGLGTEAFF
TRBV2	TRBJ1-6	NA	NA	TGTGCCAGCCGAGGGGAGGGTTATGGGTCACCCCTCCACTTT	CASRGEGYGSPLHF
TRBV11-2	TRBJ1-2	TRBD1	NA	TGTGCCAGCAGCTTAACGTGGGACAGGGGACTAAATAACTATGGCTACACCTTC	CASSLTWDRGLNNYGYTF
TRBV6-1	TRBJ1-2	NA	NA	TGTGCCAGCAGTGACCGGACAGCCCTTAACTATGGCTACACCTTC	CASSDRTALNYGYTF
TRBV3-1/TRBV3-2	TRBJ2-5	NA	once	TGTGCCAGCAGCCAGGGGGGACTTAAGACCCAGTACTTC	CASSQGGLKTQYF
TRBV2	TRBJ2-3	NA	NA	TGTGCTGGGCGGGTTAGCGGTAGCACAGATACGCAGTATTTT	CAGRVSGSTDTQYF
TRBV3-1/TRBV3-2	TRBJ1-1	NA	NA	TGTGCCAGCAGCCAGCCGGGAGCCGGCACTGAAGCTTTCTTT	CASSQPGAGTEAFF
TRBV5-6	TRBJ2-5	TRBD1	NA	TGTGCCAGCAGCCCCGGGACAGGGGGCCAAGAGACCCAGTACTTC	CASSPGTGGQETQYF
TRBV7-2	TRBJ2-5	NA	NA	TGTGCCAGCAGCTTAGTAGCTATTATGGAGACCCAGTACTTC	CASSLVAIMETQYF
TRBV5-1	TRBJ1-2	NA	NA	TGCGCCAGCAGCTTGGAGGGAGGAGGGGGCTACACCTTC	CASSLEGGGGYTF
TRBV2	TRBJ1-3	NA	NA	TGTGCCAGCAGAGCGAGGGAAAGCTCTGGAAACACCATATATTTT	CASRARESSGNTIYF
TRBV2	TRBJ1-1	NA	NA	TGTGCCAGCAGTGTCGGTATGAACACTGAAGCTTTCTTT	CASSVGMNTEAFF
TRBV28	TRBJ2-3	TRBD1	NA	TGTGCCAGCAGTTTATCAGTCGGTCGACAGGGTTTTACAGATACGCAGTATTTT	CASSLSVGRQGFTDTQYF
TRBV3-1/TRBV3-2	TRBJ1-1	NA	NA	TGTGCCAGCAGCCAAGTCGGTGAAGCTTTCTTT	CASSQVGEAFF
TRBV5-1	TRBJ1-6	NA	NA	TGCGCCAGCAGCCAAACAGGGCCTGAGGCACCCCTCCACTTT	CASSQTGPEAPLHF
TRBV6-5	TRBJ1-4	NA	NA	TGTGCCAGCAGGAGAAACAGGCCTAATGAAAAACTGTTTTTT	CASRRNRPNEKLFF
TRBV5-4	TRBJ1-2	TRBD1	NA	TGTGCCAGCAGCTTGAATCAGGGACAGTATGGCTACACCTTC	CASSLNQGQYGYTF
TRBV3-1/TRBV3-2	TRBJ2-2	NA	NA	TGTGCCAGCAGCCAATTGGGGCTGGGAAAGGCCGGGGAGCTGTTTTTT	CASSQLGLGKAGELFF
TRBV19	TRBJ2-7	TRBD1	few	TGTGCCAGTAGTATGGGACAGCTGTCCTCCTACGAGCAGTACTTC	CASSMGQLSSYEQYF
TRBV5-6	TRBJ2-7	NA	NA	TGTGCCAGCAGCTTGGACCCGACGGGTCCCTACGAGCAGTACTTC	CASSLDPTGPYEQYF
TRBV6-5	TRBJ1-1	TRBD1	once	TGTGCCAGTCAGGGGGATACTGAAGCTTTCTTT	CASQGDTEAFF
TRBV10-3	TRBJ2-7	TRBD1	NA	TGTGCCATCAGTGAGACAGGGGACATCGAGCAGTACTTC	CAISETGDIEQYF
TRBV13	TRBJ1-1	TRBD1	NA	TGTGCCAGCAGCGATGGACAGGGGGCACTAAACACTGAAGCTTTCTTT	CASSDGQGALNTEAFF
TRBV2	TRBJ2-3	TRBD2	NA	TGTGCCAGCAAGACACTAGCGGGGGGATCCACAGATACGCAGTATTTT	CASKTLAGGSTDTQYF
TRBV28	TRBJ2-3	NA	NA	TGTGCCAGCAGTTTCGCTAGCGGCACAGATACGCAGTATTTT	CASSFASGTDTQYF
TRBV4-2	TRBJ2-5	TRBD2	NA	TGTGCCAGCAGCCAAGATCCCCTTGCGGGAGGTTGGCAAGAGACCCAGTACTTC	CASSQDPLAGGWQETQYF
TRBV6-5	TRBJ1-6	NA	NA	TGTGCCAGCATTCCGACAGGTTGGGATTCACCCCTCCACTTT	CASIPTGWDSPLHF
TRBV19	TRBJ1-4	NA	NA	TGTGCCAGTACTCGGGCAGGGGTTGAAAAACTGTTTTTT	CASTRAGVEKLFF
TRBV4-1	TRBJ1-1	TRBD1	NA	TGCGCCAGCAGCCCAGACAGGGGTTATTTCACTGAAGCTTTCTTT	CASSPDRGYFTEAFF
TRBV10-3	TRBJ2-3	TRBD2	NA	TGTGCCATCAGTGAGTCTGGACTAGGAGTAGATACGCAGTATTTT	CAISESGLGVDTQYF
TRBV9	TRBJ1-4	TRBD1	once	TGTGCCAGCAGCGTAGACAGGGGAAACGAAAAACTGTTTTTT	CASSVDRGNEKLFF
TRBV3-1/TRBV3-2	TRBJ1-6	TRBD1	NA	TGTGCCAGCAGCCCTCAGCGACAGGGCACCTATAATTCACCCCTCCACTTT	CASSPQRQGTYNSPLHF
TRBV6-1	TRBJ2-1	NA	NA	TGTGCCAGCAGTGAGGCTAGCGTAAACTCCTACAATGAGCAGTTCTTC	CASSEASVNSYNEQFF
TRBV5-1	TRBJ2-7	NA	NA	TGCGCCAGCAGCTTGGGACAGGTCACGATCTACGAGCAGTACTTC	CASSLGQVTIYEQYF
TRBV7-3	TRBJ2-1	NA	NA	TGTGCCAGCAGCTCCCCTGGGAGCTCCTACAATGAGCAGTTCTTC	CASSSPGSSYNEQFF
TRBV28	TRBJ2-7	TRBD1	NA	TGTGCCAGCAGCTCCCAGAAGGACAGGGGGTCCTACGAGCAGTACTTC	CASSSQKDRGSYEQYF
TRBV5-1	TRBJ1-5	NA	NA	TGCGCCAGCAGCTTGTCGGGTATCGGCAATCAGCCCCAGCATTTT	CASSLSGIGNQPQHF
TRBV5-1	TRBJ2-6	NA	NA	TGCGCCAGCAGCTTGGGACAGAACTCTGGGGCCAACGTCCTGACTTTC	CASSLGQNSGANVLTF